One and the same sample provided the 8 T cell receptor beta chains below, sequenced in a study of blood T cell repertoires in COVID-19. Repertoires were generated with immunoSEQ multiplex PCR, while TCRdb's copy carries only in-frame clones and drops some. The sample holds under 250,000 clones; approximately 90% are singletons and the top ten take about 3%. Material for sequencing was peripheral blood. These receptors all come from a man aged 18 to 35 with active or convalescent COVID-19.

The rearrangement joins TRBV6-2 or TRBV6-3 to TRBJ2-2, with 12 bases that match TRBD2. Germline V gene data show CDR1 as MNHEY and CDR2 as SVGEGT. After removal of 6 bases from V and 7 bases from J, the junction contained 3 bases not matched to a gene. The CDR3 loop spans 14 amino acids. The CDR3 DNA reads TGTGCCAGCAGCCGACTAGCGGGAGACGGGGAGCTGTTTTTT. This sequence encodes CASSRLAGDGELFF.

The chain has TRBV27 and TRBJ2-3; weak D call: TRBD2 (6 bases). Trimming took off 5 bases at V and 0 bases at J, with 9 bases between the two ends. This CDR3 has 14 residues. Germline-derived CDR1 and CDR2 are MNHEY and SMNVEV (reference sequence). The CDR3 protein is CASSTSPSTDTQYF. The CDR3 DNA reads TGTGCCAGCAGTACTAGCCCTAGCACAGATACGCAGTATTTT.

The rearrangement joins TRBV7-9 to TRBJ1-5; a weak D match, TRBD1 (5 bases). Germline V gene data show CDR1 as SEHNR and CDR2 as FQNEAQ (reference sequence). The CDR3 spans 12 residues. V was trimmed by 10 bases and J by 5 bases, leaving 12 bases between them. The CDR3 bases are TGTGCCAACGGGGGGTCCTATCAGCCCCAGCATTTT. This codes for CANGGSYQPQHF. Supplemented by reference TRBV7-9 and TRBJ1-5, the full variable domain reads DTGVSQNPRHKITKRGQNVTFRCDPISEHNRLYWYRQTLGQGPEFLTYFQNEAQLEKSRLLSDRFSAERPKGSFSTLEIQRTEQGDSAMYLCANGGSYQPQHFGDGTRLSIL.

The chain carries TRBV29-1 and TRBJ2-7; TRBD1 agrees at 9 bases. The CDR3 covers 16 residues. V was clipped by 6 bases and J by 4 bases; unmatched bases: 16. The V gene's germline CDR1 is SQVTM and CDR2 ANQGSEA. The CDR3 coding sequence is TGCAGCGTAGCCGGGACAGGGTTTGCGGGTCGATACGAGCAGTACTTC. This translates into CSVAGTGFAGRYEQYF.

The chain is built from TRBV6-1 and TRBJ1-5; no reliable D call. CDR3 size: 16 residues. Germline values: CDR1 MNHNS, CDR2 SASEGT. The V and J ends lost 2 bases and 0 bases respectively, with 11 bases between them. The CDR3: CASSETQMSSNQPQHF. In DNA form, the CDR3 reads TGTGCCAGCAGTGAAACACAGATGTCTAGCAATCAGCCCCAGCATTTT.

The chain has TRBV18 and TRBJ1-4; 7 nucleotides match TRBD1. CDR1 is KGHSH, CDR2 LQKENI, per germline. Trimming at V came to 6 bases and at J to 6 bases, leaving 7 bases not matched to a gene. This CDR3 has 14 residues. CDR3 protein: CASSWGQRDEKLFF. The CDR3 DNA reads TGTGCCAGCTCTTGGGGACAGAGAGATGAAAAACTGTTTTTT.

This clone was detected once. The CDR3 nucleotides are TGTGCCAGCTCACCAGAACTAGCCCCGGGGTACAATGAGCAGTTCTTC. This sequence encodes CASSPELAPGYNEQFF. The genes are TRBV18 and TRBJ2-1; the D gene is possibly TRBD2 (6 bases). CDR1 and CDR2 from the germline V gene are KGHSH and LQKENI. This CDR3 has 16 residues. Trimming cost V 2 bases and J 4 bases, with 15 bases left between them.

This clone was seen more than once but under ten times. The chain is built from TRBV11-2 and TRBJ1-6; possible D gene TRBD1, 6 bases. V dropped 2 bases and J dropped 0 bases, with 11 bases sitting between them. The CDR3 runs 17 residues. Germline lookup yields CDR1 SGHAT and CDR2 FQNNGV. The CDR3 spells CASSLTDRSSYNSPLHF. The DNA for the CDR3 is TGTGCCAGCAGCTTAACTGACAGGAGCTCCTATAATTCACCCCTCCACTTT. The whole variable domain, filled in from reference TRBV11-2 and TRBJ1-6, reads EAGVAQSPRYKIIEKRQSVAFWCNPISGHATLYWYQQILGQGPKLLIQFQNNGVVDDSQLPKDRFSAERLKGVDSTLKIQPAKLEDSAVYLCASSLTDRSSYNSPLHFGNGTRLTVT.